A single sample is the source of the 22 T cell receptor beta chains below, sequenced in a study of OX40 agonist ivuxolimab in advanced cancers. Some clones are missing from TCRdb's copy, which holds only in-frame ones; the method was immunoSEQ multiplex PCR. The data contain under 100,000 clones, approximately 85% of them singletons. Material: CD4+ or CD8+ T cells sorted from blood, obtained in a trial of the OX40 agonist ivuxolimab. All receptors come from an adult with an advanced solid tumor such as melanoma, head and neck, liver or kidney cancer.

The gene calls are TRBV19 and TRBJ2-1; D is perhaps TRBD1 (5 bases). The CDR3 consists of 15 residues. Germline CDR1 LNHDA, CDR2 SQIVND (reference sequence). V was pared by 4 bases and J by 4 bases, with 14 bases between. CDR3 amino acids: CASSKGPGLYNEQFF. The CDR3 region has the DNA TGTGCCAGTAGTAAGGGGCCAGGGCTTTACAATGAGCAGTTCTTC.

J is TRBJ2-7 and V is TRBV7-2; D may be TRBD2 (6 bases). The germline V and J ends were trimmed by 7 bases and 5 bases, with 12 bases remaining between them. The CDR3 totals 12 residues. Germline V gene data show CDR1 as SGHTA and CDR2 as FQGNSA. CDR3 in DNA: TGTGCCAGCAACAAATGGGGGGACGAGCAGTACTTC. It yields the protein CASNKWGDEQYF.

The chain joins TRBV5-1 to TRBJ1-6; 7 nucleotides line up with TRBD1. This CDR3 is built from 15 residues. Trimming took 5 bases from V and 4 from J; bases not matched to a gene: 6. Germline CDR1 and CDR2: SGHRS and YFSETQ. The CDR3 loop reads CASRATGDYNSPLHF. In nucleotides, the CDR3 is TGCGCCAGCAGGGCAACAGGGGATTATAATTCACCCCTCCACTTT.

This clone has more than one count but fewer than ten. Other DNA sequences in this sample translate to the same CDR3. This chain's CDR3 is CASSRTDTQYF. CDR3 nucleotide sequence: TGTGCCAGCAGTCGCACAGATACGCAGTATTTT. The chain combines TRBV28 with TRBJ2-3; D unresolved. This CDR3 has 11 residues. The V gene lost 5 bases and the J gene lost 1 base, with 1 base spanning the gap. Germline assignment: CDR1 MDHEN and CDR2 SYDVKM.

V gene TRBV18 combines with J gene TRBJ2-1; TRBD1 matches at 7 bases. V lost 1 base to trimming and J lost 2 bases; unmatched junction nucleotides: 5. This CDR3 has 16 amino acids. Germline assignment: CDR1 KGHSH and CDR2 LQKENI. DNA for the CDR3: TGTGCCAGCTCACCACAAGGCAGGGGGACCTACAATGAGCAGTTCTTC. Protein product: CASSPQGRGTYNEQFF.

The chain links TRBV29-1 to TRBJ1-1; D not certain. CDR1 and CDR2 from the germline V gene are SQVTM and ANQGSEA. The V gene lost 0 bases and the J gene lost 0 bases, with 5 bases spanning the gap. The CDR3 covers 13 residues. The CDR3 nucleotides read TGCAGCGTTGAAGAACGGATGAACACTGAAGCTTTCTTT. Amino acid sequence: CSVEERMNTEAFF.

V gene TRBV6-5 combines with J gene TRBJ2-1; maybe TRBD1 (5 bases). Germline loops: CDR1 MNHEY, CDR2 SVGAGI. CDR3 size: 15 residues. Trimming removed 0 bases at V and 7 bases at J, with 13 bases between. The CDR3 loop is CASSYSIGVQNEQFF. The CDR3 coding sequence is TGTGCCAGCAGTTACTCGATAGGGGTACAAAATGAGCAGTTCTTC.

The genes are TRBV7-9 and TRBJ1-2, with 9 nucleotides matching TRBD1. The CDR3 contains 16 residues. Germline CDR1 and CDR2: SEHNR and FQNEAQ (reference sequence). Trimming took 4 bases from V and 2 from J; bases not matched to a gene: 8. CDR3 nucleotide sequence: TGTGCCAGCAGCTCACCCCGGACAGGGGTAAACTATGGCTACACCTTC. This gives the protein CASSSPRTGVNYGYTF.

This clone was observed a few times. This rearrangement joins TRBV30 to TRBJ1-2; the D is unclear. This CDR3 spans 12 amino acids. CDR1 and CDR2 from the germline V gene are GTSNPN and SVGIG (reference sequence). Trimming stripped 0 bases from V and 4 bases from J, with 6 bases between. This CDR3 is CAWSVRSYGYTF. The CDR3, as DNA: TGTGCCTGGAGTGTGAGGAGCTATGGCTACACCTTC.

The chain carries TRBV27 and TRBJ2-3; D might be TRBD1 (8 bases). The CDR3 spans 13 residues. Looked up from germline, CDR1 is MNHEY and CDR2 is SMNVEV (reference sequence). V gave up 8 bases and J gave up 13 bases, with 22 bases separating them. The CDR3 DNA is TGTGCCAGCGGCCGCACAGGGGGGGGTCGAGAGTATTTT. Residues: CASGRTGGGREYF.

This chain uses TRBV2 with TRBJ2-5, with D perhaps TRBD1 (6 bases). The CDR3 runs 16 residues. The ends were cut back, 0 bases at V and 7 bases at J, with 18 bases in the middle. Germline CDR1 reads SNHLY; CDR2 reads FYNNEI. The CDR3 here is CASSEAGRGPQGTQYF. The CDR3, as DNA: TGTGCCAGCAGTGAAGCGGGCAGGGGTCCTCAGGGGACCCAGTACTTC.

This chain joins TRBV30 and TRBJ1-6; possibly TRBD1 for D (6 bases). This CDR3 contains 18 residues. V was shortened by 0 bases and J by 0 bases, with 15 bases between the two germline ends. CDR1 GTSNPN and CDR2 SVGIG come from the germline V gene (reference sequence). The CDR3 DNA follows: TGTGCCTGGAGTGTTGCTCGGACAGTCGGCTCCTATAATTCACCCCTCCACTTT. It translates to CAWSVARTVGSYNSPLHF.

The chain carries TRBV28 and TRBJ1-6; 7 positions match TRBD1. CDR1 and CDR2 (germline): MDHEN, SYDVKM. This CDR3 has 15 amino acids. The V gene end was trimmed by 5 bases and the J gene end by 7 bases; junction bases not matched to a gene: 8. CDR3 sequence reads: CASSRPTGLNSPLHF. CDR3 nucleotides: TGTGCCAGCAGTCGCCCGACAGGGCTAAATTCACCCCTCCACTTT.

The chain employs TRBV19 and TRBJ2-5; 9 bases fit TRBD1. Germline CDR1 reads LNHDA; CDR2 reads SQIVND (reference sequence). This CDR3 has 13 residues. The trim removed 8 bases at V and 4 bases at J, leaving 5 bases unmatched. The CDR3 spells CASRDRVRETQYF. CDR3 nucleotide sequence: TGTGCCAGTCGGGACAGGGTAAGAGAGACCCAGTACTTC. The full variable domain, rest sourced from reference TRBV19 and TRBJ2-5, is DGGITQSPKYLFRKEGQNVTLSCEQNLNHDAMYWYRQDPGQGLRLIYYSQIVNDFQKGDIAEGYSVSREKKESFPLTVTSAQKNPTAFYLCASRDRVRETQYFGPGTRLLVL.

This chain connects TRBV18 to TRBJ2-2; D perhaps matches TRBD2 (6 bases). V was clipped by 0 bases and J by 5 bases, with 7 bases between them. Germline V gene data show CDR1 as KGHSH and CDR2 as LQKENI. This CDR3 comprises 14 residues. The CDR3 protein is CASSPPGRTGELFF. DNA for the CDR3: TGTGCCAGCTCACCACCAGGGAGGACCGGGGAGCTGTTTTTT.

This rearrangement joins TRBV28 to TRBJ1-5; 8 bases match TRBD1. The germline gives CDR1 MDHEN, CDR2 SYDVKM. The length of the CDR3 is 14 residues. Trimming took 10 bases from V and 1 from J; bases not matched to a gene: 6. In DNA form, the CDR3 reads TGTGCCACGGCACGGACAGGGAGCAATCAGCCCCAGCATTTT. Its translation is CATARTGSNQPQHF.

The chain links TRBV5-1 to TRBJ2-3, with D tentatively TRBD2 (5 bases). V lost 4 bases and J lost 1, with 13 bases in between. CDR3 length: 15 amino acids. CDR1 is SGHRS and CDR2 is YFSETQ in the germline V gene. CDR3 residues: CASSLAARGTDTQYF. Here the CDR3 DNA reads TGCGCCAGCAGCCTGGCCGCGAGGGGCACAGATACGCAGTATTTT.

The chain carries TRBV5-4 and TRBJ2-7; D perhaps matches TRBD1 (6 bases). The length of the CDR3 is 14 residues. V gave up 7 bases and J gave up 1 base, with 15 bases separating them. CDR1 SGHNT and CDR2 YYREEE come from the germline V gene (reference sequence). Here the CDR3 DNA reads TGTGCCAGCGGCCGGGACACCACTTCCTACGAGCAGTACTTC. This gives the protein CASGRDTTSYEQYF.

As to this clone: Other DNA sequences in the same sample also yield this CDR3. This chain links TRBV4-2 with TRBJ2-3; TRBD2 matches 12 bases. The CDR3 is 17 residues long. In germline, CDR1 is LGHNA, CDR2 YNFKEQ. The V gene end was trimmed by 0 bases and the J gene end by 0 bases; junction bases not matched to a gene: 1. CDR3 in amino acids: CASSQDGLAGSTDTQYF. The CDR3 nucleotides are TGTGCCAGCAGCCAAGACGGACTAGCGGGGAGCACAGATACGCAGTATTTT.

The CDR3 DNA reads TGCAGCGTCGACAGGGGAAAGGCCGGGGAGCTGTTTTTT. Amino acid sequence: CSVDRGKAGELFF. This sequence joins TRBV29-1 and TRBJ2-2; the match to TRBD1 covers 8 bases. CDR1 and CDR2 (germline): SQVTM, ANQGSEA. V dropped 6 bases and J dropped 6; count of bases not matched to a gene: 6. This CDR3 is 13 amino acids long.

The rearrangement links TRBV14 to TRBJ2-1; the D is unclear. Deletions cut 4 bases from V and 8 bases from J, with 6 bases between. Germline-derived CDR1 and CDR2 are SGHDN and FVKESK. The CDR3 is made up of 11 amino acids. The CDR3 nucleotides read TGTGCCAGCAGCCGTTTCGATGAGCAGTTCTTC. Its translation is CASSRFDEQFF.

The V and J genes are TRBV10-3 and TRBJ1-1; 7 positions agree with TRBD1. The germline V gene encodes CDR1 ENHRY and CDR2 SYGVKD. The CDR3 extends over 20 amino acids. V gave up 4 bases and J gave up 0 bases; unmatched junction bases: 20. CDR3 sequence: CAISASGTAPRKKMNTEAFF. In DNA form, the CDR3 reads TGTGCCATCAGTGCCAGCGGGACAGCACCACGAAAAAAAATGAACACTGAAGCTTTCTTT.